The 17 T cell receptor beta chains given below trace back to one sample, sequenced in a study of cytomegalovirus exposure and HLA in healthy donors. TCRdb's table, derived via immunoSEQ multiplex PCR, lists solely in-frame clones and lacks some. The sample lists roughly 330,000 clones; about nine tenths were seen once. Sequencing input: PBMCs. Source of these receptors: a woman in her twenties or thirties in good health and CMV-seropositive.

This chain uses TRBV6-1 with TRBJ1-2, with TRBD1 matching 8 bases. This CDR3 has 15 amino acids. Germline V gene data show CDR1 as MNHNS and CDR2 as SASEGT. The V and J ends lost 3 bases and 3 bases, in that order; junction bases with no gene match: 6. CDR3: CASSENRGWDYGYTF. The CDR3 DNA reads as TGTGCCAGCAGTGAGAACAGGGGGTGGGACTATGGCTACACCTTC.

The chain links TRBV27 to TRBJ2-1, with a weak D call TRBD1 (5 bases). Germline V gene sequence: CDR1 MNHEY, CDR2 SMNVEV (reference sequence). The CDR3 has 13 amino acids. The germline V and J ends were trimmed by 6 bases and 5 bases, with 11 bases remaining between them. The CDR3 nucleotides read TGTGCCAGCAGCCTCGCAGGGAACAATGAGCAGTTCTTC. Protein sequence: CASSLAGNNEQFF.

This chain links TRBV5-4 with TRBJ2-2; D remains unclear. The CDR3 totals 14 residues. Trimming shortened V by 2 bases and J by 0 bases, and 5 bases separated the two germline ends. Per the germline V gene, CDR1 is SGHNT and CDR2 is YYREEE (reference sequence). The CDR3 loop reads CASSFYANTGELFF. The CDR3 nucleotides are TGTGCCAGCAGCTTTTACGCGAACACCGGGGAGCTGTTTTTT.

The V call is TRBV4-1, the J call TRBJ2-6; the D gene is possibly TRBD2 (6 bases). V was cut by 2 bases and J by 0 bases, with 20 bases left in between. The CDR3 is 20 amino acids. Germline V CDR1 and CDR2: MGHRA, YSYEKL. The CDR3 protein is CASSQYSGLLPISGANVLTF. CDR3 sequence (DNA): TGCGCCAGCAGCCAATACTCGGGACTGCTACCGATCTCTGGGGCCAACGTCCTGACTTTC.

V is TRBV27 and J is TRBJ1-5; 9 nucleotides match TRBD1. The ends lost 5 bases at V and 11 bases at J; junction bases unmatched: 10. The CDR3 contains 14 residues. CDR1 is MNHEY, CDR2 SMNVEV, per germline (reference sequence). CDR3: CASSPPGQGTAQHF. DNA for the CDR3: TGTGCCAGCAGTCCACCGGGACAGGGAACGGCCCAGCATTTT.

The chain couples TRBV6-6 to TRBJ2-1, with D hard to call. V lost 6 bases, J lost 2 bases, and 14 bases lay in between. Germline V gene sequence: CDR1 MNHNY, CDR2 SVGAGI (reference sequence). The CDR3 consists of 15 residues. The CDR3 nucleotides read TGTGCCAGCAGAGAGTGGGGTTCTGCCTACAATGAGCAGTTCTTC. This sequence encodes CASREWGSAYNEQFF.

Only one count was recorded for this clone. The sample has other DNA sequences that encode this CDR3 too. This chain uses TRBV9 with TRBJ2-3; a possible D gene is TRBD2 (5 bases). In germline, CDR1 is SGDLS, CDR2 YYNGEE. The CDR3 consists of 15 residues. V lost 0 bases, J lost 0 bases, and 8 bases lay in between. The CDR3 protein is CASSVGSGSTDTQYF. CDR3 DNA: TGTGCCAGCAGCGTAGGTTCGGGAAGCACAGATACGCAGTATTTT.

The chain is built from TRBV5-4 and TRBJ2-1; TRBD1 matches 8 bases. CDR3 length: 14 residues. V was pared by 4 bases and J by 5 bases, with 5 bases of the junction left unmatched. The germline V gene encodes CDR1 SGHNT and CDR2 YYREEE (reference sequence). This CDR3 reads CASSPGTGDNEQFF. The CDR3 DNA follows: TGTGCCAGCAGCCCCGGGACAGGAGACAATGAGCAGTTCTTC.

The V gene is TRBV2, the J gene TRBJ1-5; D is unresolved. Deletions cut 3 bases from V and 5 bases from J, with 17 bases between. From germline, CDR1 is SNHLY and CDR2 FYNNEI. This CDR3 has 16 amino acids. The CDR3: CASSEVGGKGYQPQHF. CDR3 bases: TGTGCCAGCAGTGAGGTTGGTGGGAAAGGTTATCAGCCCCAGCATTTT.

This sequence joins TRBV11-2 and TRBJ1-1; D call uncertain. CDR1 and CDR2 (germline): SGHAT, FQNNGV. This CDR3 has 15 residues. V gave up 1 base and J gave up 5 bases, with 14 bases separating them. This CDR3 is CASSLVLGWATEAFF. In DNA form, the CDR3 reads TGTGCCAGCAGCTTAGTTTTAGGGTGGGCGACTGAAGCTTTCTTT.

The chain has TRBV7-6 and TRBJ1-5, with D perhaps matching TRBD1 (5 bases). Per the germline V gene, CDR1 is SGHVS and CDR2 is FNYEAQ. The ends were cut back, 5 bases at V and 2 bases at J, with 16 bases in the middle. The CDR3 covers 16 residues. CDR3 residues: CASSPSVGVGNQPQHF. The CDR3, as DNA: TGTGCCAGCAGCCCTAGTGTGGGGGTCGGCAATCAGCCCCAGCATTTT.

This CDR3 is CASSYSFMGTGNEQFF. Written as DNA, the CDR3 is TGTGCCAGCAGTTACTCTTTTATGGGGACGGGCAATGAGCAGTTCTTC. The chain combines TRBV6-5 with TRBJ2-1; D may match TRBD1 or TRBD2 (5 bases each). CDR1 and CDR2 (germline): MNHEY, SVGAGI. The V end lost 0 bases, the J end lost 6 bases, and 15 bases lay between the germline ends. The CDR3 is made up of 16 amino acids.

The chain has TRBV27 and TRBJ2-5; 7 bases line up with TRBD1. J lost 5 bases, V lost 5 bases, and 11 bases had no gene match. Germline V gene lookup returns CDR1 MNHEY and CDR2 SMNVEV (reference sequence). The CDR3 totals 15 residues. CDR3 loop: CASSGTGTAWETQYF. CDR3 DNA sequence: TGTGCCAGCAGTGGCACCGGGACAGCCTGGGAGACCCAGTACTTC.

The gene calls are TRBV29-1 and TRBJ2-2, with 7 positions matching TRBD1. Per the germline V gene, CDR1 is SQVTM and CDR2 is ANQGSEA. The length of the CDR3 is 13 residues. With 4 bases clipped from V and 7 bases from J, the junction kept 6 bases outside the gene matches. This CDR3 reads CSVVEGAVGELFF. The CDR3 DNA follows: TGCAGCGTTGTTGAGGGGGCGGTCGGGGAGCTGTTTTTT.

V gene TRBV30 combines with J gene TRBJ1-2; 8 bases fit TRBD1. This CDR3 spans 13 amino acids. V lost 7 bases and J lost 5; bases outside the gene matches: 9. CDR1 GTSNPN and CDR2 SVGIG come from the germline V gene (reference sequence). This CDR3 reads CASLQGEKYGYTF. DNA for the CDR3: TGTGCCTCCCTACAGGGGGAGAAGTATGGCTACACCTTC.

V is TRBV7-6 and J is TRBJ1-2; 9 bases map to TRBD1. The trim removed 1 base at V and 4 bases at J, leaving 7 bases unmatched. Germline V gene lookup returns CDR1 SGHVS and CDR2 FNYEAQ. The CDR3 length is 16 residues. The DNA for the CDR3 is TGTGCCAGCAGCTTAGAACCGGGACAGGGATCCTATGGCTACACCTTC. It specifies CASSLEPGQGSYGYTF.

This clone was found a few times. This chain links TRBV14 with TRBJ1-2, with 7 bases matching TRBD1. Germline V gene sequence: CDR1 SGHDN, CDR2 FVKESK. CDR3 length: 16 amino acids. V shed 1 base, J shed 1 base, and the junction held 6 bases outside the gene matches. Written as DNA, the CDR3 is TGTGCCAGCAGCCAAGGACAGGGTGTTTTTAACTATGGCTACACCTTC. Its translation: CASSQGQGVFNYGYTF.